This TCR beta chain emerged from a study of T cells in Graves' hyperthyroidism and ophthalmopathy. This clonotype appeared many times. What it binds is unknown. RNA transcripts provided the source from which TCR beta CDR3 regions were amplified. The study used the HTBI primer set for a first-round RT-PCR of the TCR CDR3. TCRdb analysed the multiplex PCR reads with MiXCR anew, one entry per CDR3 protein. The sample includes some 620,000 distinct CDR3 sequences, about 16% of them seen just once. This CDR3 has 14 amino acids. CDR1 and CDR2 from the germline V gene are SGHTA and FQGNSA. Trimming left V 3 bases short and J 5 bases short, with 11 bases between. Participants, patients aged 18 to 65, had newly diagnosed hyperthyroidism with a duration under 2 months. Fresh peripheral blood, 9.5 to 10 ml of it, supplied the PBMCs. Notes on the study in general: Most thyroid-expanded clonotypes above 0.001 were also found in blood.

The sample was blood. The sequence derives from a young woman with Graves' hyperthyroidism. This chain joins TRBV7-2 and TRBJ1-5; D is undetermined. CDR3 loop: CASSLQRWDQPQHF. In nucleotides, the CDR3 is TGTGCCAGCAGCTTGCAGAGGTGGGATCAGCCCCAGCATTTT.